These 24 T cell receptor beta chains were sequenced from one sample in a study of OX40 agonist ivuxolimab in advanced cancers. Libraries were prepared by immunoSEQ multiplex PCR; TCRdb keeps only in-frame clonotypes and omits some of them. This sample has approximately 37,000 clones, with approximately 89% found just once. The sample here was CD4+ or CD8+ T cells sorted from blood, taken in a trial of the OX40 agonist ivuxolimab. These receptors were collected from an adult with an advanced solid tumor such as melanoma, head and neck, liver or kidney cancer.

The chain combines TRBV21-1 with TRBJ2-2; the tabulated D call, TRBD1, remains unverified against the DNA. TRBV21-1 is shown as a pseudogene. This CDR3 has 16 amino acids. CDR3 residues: CASSKEDRGQVGELFF. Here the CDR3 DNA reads TGTGCCAGCAGCAAAGAGGACAGGGGGCAGGTCGGGGAGCTGTTTTTT.

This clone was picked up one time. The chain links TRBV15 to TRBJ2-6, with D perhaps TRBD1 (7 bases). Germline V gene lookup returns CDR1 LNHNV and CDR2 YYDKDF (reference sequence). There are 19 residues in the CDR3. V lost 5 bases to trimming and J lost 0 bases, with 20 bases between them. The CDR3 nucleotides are TGTGCCACCAGCTCCCTGGGGGGACAGAACATCTCTGGGGCCAACGTCCTGACTTTC. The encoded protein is CATSSLGGQNISGANVLTF.

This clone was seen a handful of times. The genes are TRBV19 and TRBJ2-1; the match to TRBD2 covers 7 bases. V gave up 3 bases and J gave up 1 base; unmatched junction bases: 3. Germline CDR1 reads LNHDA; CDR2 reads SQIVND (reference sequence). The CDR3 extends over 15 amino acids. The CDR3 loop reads CASSIGTTSYNEQFF. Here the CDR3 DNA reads TGTGCCAGTAGTATTGGGACTACTTCCTACAATGAGCAGTTCTTC.

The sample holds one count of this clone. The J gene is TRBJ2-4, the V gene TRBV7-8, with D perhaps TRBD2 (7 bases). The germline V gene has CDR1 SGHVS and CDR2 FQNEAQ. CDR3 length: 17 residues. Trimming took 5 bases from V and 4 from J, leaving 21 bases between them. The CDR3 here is CASSASRGGVSKNIQYF. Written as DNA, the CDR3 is TGTGCCAGCAGCGCCTCGAGGGGGGGCGTTTCGAAAAACATTCAGTACTTC.

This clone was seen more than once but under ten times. CDR3 nucleotides: TGTGCCAGCAGCTCGGGAGGCGAGCAGTACTTC. Residues: CASSSGGEQYF. This chain connects TRBV27 to TRBJ2-7; TRBD2 matches at 7 bases. The ends lost 6 bases at V and 6 bases at J; junction bases unmatched: 2. This CDR3 has 11 amino acids. Looked up from germline, CDR1 is MNHEY and CDR2 is SMNVEV (reference sequence).

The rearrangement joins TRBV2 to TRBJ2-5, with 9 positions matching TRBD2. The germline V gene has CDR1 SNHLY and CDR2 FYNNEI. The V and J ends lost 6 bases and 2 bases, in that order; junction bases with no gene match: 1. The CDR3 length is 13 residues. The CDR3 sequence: CASRTSGQETQYF. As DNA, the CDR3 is TGTGCCAGCAGGACTAGCGGTCAAGAGACCCAGTACTTC.

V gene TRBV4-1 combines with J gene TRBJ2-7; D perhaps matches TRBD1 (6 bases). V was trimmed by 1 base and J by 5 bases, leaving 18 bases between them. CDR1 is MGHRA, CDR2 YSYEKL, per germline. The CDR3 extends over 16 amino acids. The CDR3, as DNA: TGCGCCAGCAGCCAAGCCCGGACAGACCTTAAGGACGAGCAGTACTTC. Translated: CASSQARTDLKDEQYF.

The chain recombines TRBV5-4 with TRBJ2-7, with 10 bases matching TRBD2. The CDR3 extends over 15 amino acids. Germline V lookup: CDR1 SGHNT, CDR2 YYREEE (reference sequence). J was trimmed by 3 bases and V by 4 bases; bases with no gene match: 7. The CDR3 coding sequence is TGTGCCAGCAGCCGTGGACTAGCGGAGAGCTACGAGCAGTACTTC. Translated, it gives CASSRGLAESYEQYF.

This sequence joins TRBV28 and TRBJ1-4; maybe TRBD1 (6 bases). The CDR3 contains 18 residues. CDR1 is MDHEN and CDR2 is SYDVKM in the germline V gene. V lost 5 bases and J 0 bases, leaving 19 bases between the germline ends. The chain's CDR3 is CASSPGQLIRTTNEKLFF. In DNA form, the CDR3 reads TGTGCCAGCAGTCCTGGACAGCTAATACGTACAACTAATGAAAAACTGTTTTTT.

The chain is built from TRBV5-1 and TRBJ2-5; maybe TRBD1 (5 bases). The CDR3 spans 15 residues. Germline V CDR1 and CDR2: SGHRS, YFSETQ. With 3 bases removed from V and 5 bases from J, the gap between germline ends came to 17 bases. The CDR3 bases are TGCGCCAGCAGCTCTGAGCGTGGGGCAGTGGAGACCCAGTACTTC. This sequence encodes CASSSERGAVETQYF.

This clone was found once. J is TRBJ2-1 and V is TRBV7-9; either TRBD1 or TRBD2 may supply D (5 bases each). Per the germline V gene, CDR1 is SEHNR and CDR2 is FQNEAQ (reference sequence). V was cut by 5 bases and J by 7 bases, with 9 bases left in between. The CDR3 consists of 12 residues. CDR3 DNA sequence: TGTGCCAGCAGCCTCGAGGGGAATGAGCAGTTCTTC. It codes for CASSLEGNEQFF.

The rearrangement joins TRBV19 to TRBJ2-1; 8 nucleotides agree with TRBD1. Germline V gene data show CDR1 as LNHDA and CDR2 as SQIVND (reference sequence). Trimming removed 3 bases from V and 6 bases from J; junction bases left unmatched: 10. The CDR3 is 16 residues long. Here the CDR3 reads CASSIGPGQEANEQFF. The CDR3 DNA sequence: TGTGCCAGTAGTATTGGACCGGGACAGGAGGCCAATGAGCAGTTCTTC. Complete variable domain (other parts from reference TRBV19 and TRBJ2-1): DGGITQSPKYLFRKEGQNVTLSCEQNLNHDAMYWYRQDPGQGLRLIYYSQIVNDFQKGDIAEGYSVSREKKESFPLTVTSAQKNPTAFYLCASSIGPGQEANEQFFGPGTRLTVL.

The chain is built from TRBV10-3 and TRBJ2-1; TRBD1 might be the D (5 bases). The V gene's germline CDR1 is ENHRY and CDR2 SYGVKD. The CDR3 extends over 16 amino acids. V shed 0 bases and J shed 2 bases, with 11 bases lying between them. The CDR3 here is CAISESLIGAYNEQFF. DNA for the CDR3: TGTGCCATCAGTGAGTCTTTAATAGGGGCCTACAATGAGCAGTTCTTC.

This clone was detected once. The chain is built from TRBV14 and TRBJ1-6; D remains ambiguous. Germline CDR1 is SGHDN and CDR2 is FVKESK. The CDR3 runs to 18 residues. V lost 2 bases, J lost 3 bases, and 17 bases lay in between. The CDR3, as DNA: TGTGCCAGCAGCCAAACGCCCCCGGGAGTTGGCTATAATTCACCCCTCCACTTT. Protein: CASSQTPPGVGYNSPLHF.

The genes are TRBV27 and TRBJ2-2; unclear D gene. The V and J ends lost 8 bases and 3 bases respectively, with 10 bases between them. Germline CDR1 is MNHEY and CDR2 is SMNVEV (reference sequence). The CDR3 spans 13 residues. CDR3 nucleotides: TGTGCCAGCGCCTGGGCGGACACCGGGGAGCTGTTTTTT. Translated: CASAWADTGELFF.

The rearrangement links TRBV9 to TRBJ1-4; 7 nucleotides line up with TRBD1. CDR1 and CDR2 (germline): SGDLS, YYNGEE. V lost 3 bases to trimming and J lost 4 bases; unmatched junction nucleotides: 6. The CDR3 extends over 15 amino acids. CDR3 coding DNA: TGTGCCAGCAGCGCCAGGGACAGTGGTAATGAAAAACTGTTTTTT. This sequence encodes CASSARDSGNEKLFF.

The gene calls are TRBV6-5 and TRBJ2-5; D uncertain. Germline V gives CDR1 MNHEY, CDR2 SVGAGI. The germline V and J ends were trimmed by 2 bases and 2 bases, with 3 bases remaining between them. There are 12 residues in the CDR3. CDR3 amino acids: CASSYPQETQYF. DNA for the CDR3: TGTGCCAGCAGTTACCCACAAGAGACCCAGTACTTC.

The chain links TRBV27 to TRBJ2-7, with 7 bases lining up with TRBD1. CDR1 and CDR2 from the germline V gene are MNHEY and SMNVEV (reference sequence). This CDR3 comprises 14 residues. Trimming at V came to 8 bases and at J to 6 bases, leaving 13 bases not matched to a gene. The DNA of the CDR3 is TGTGCCAGCTCTTTTACAGGGGTGGGTCGCGAGCAGTACTTC. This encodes CASSFTGVGREQYF.

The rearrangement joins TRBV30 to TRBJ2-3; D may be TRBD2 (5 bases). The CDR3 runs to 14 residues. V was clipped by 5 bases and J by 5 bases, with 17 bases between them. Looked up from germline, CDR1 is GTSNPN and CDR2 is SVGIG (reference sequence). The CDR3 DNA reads TGTGCCTGGGCAGAGGGCTCACGTATAGATACGCAGTATTTT. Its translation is CAWAEGSRIDTQYF.

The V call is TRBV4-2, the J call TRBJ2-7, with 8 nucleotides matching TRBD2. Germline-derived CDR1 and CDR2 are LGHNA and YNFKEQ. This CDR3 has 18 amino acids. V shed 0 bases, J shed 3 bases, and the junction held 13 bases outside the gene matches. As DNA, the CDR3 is TGTGCCAGCAGCCAAGACGCAACTAGCGGAGACATGTTCTACGAGCAGTACTTC. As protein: CASSQDATSGDMFYEQYF.

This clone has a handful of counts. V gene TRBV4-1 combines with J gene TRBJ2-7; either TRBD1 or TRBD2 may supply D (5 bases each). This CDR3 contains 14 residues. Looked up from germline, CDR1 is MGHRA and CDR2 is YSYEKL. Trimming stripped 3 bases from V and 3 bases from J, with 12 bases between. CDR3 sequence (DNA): TGCGCCAGCAGCCAGGGGCCGGGGAACTACGAGCAGTACTTC. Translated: CASSQGPGNYEQYF.

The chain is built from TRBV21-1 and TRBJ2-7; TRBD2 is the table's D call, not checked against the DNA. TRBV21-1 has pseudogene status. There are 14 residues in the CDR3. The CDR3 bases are TGTGCCAGCAGCAAAGGAGGAGGGTCTTACGAGCAGTACTTC. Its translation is CASSKGGGSYEQYF.

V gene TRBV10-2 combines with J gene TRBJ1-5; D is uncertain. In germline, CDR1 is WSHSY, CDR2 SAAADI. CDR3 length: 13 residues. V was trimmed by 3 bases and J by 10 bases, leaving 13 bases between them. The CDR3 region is CASSDMFVEPQHF. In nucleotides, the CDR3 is TGCGCCAGCAGTGACATGTTTGTCGAACCCCAGCATTTT.

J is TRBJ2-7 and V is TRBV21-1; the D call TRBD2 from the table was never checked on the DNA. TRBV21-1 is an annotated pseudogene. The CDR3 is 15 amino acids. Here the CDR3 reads CASSKVGLHTYEQYF. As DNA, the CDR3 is TGTGCCAGCAGCAAAGTCGGACTGCACACCTACGAGCAGTACTTC.